The next 14 T cell receptor beta chains were all read from a single sample in a study of blood T cell repertoires in COVID-19. TCRdb's copy holds only in-frame clones and misses some; the assay was immunoSEQ multiplex PCR. This table has hundreds of thousands of clones, approximately 88% appearing once. The material sequenced was peripheral blood. These TCRs come from a man aged 60-69 years who had recovered from COVID-19.

This rearrangement joins TRBV9 to TRBJ2-1, with 9 bases that match TRBD2. The junction had 3 bases not matched to a gene; V was cut back by 2 bases and J by 0 bases. Germline values: CDR1 SGDLS, CDR2 YYNGEE. The CDR3 totals 16 residues. The CDR3 DNA sequence: TGTGCCAGCAGCGTTGGTAGCGGGAGCTCCTACAATGAGCAGTTCTTC. This codes for CASSVGSGSSYNEQFF.

J is TRBJ2-2 and V is TRBV7-9; 8 bases map to TRBD1. Germline V gene sequence: CDR1 SEHNR, CDR2 FQNEAQ (reference sequence). CDR3 length: 14 amino acids. V dropped 7 bases and J dropped 2; count of bases not matched to a gene: 3. The CDR3 loop is CASTDRGNTGELFF. The DNA of the CDR3 is TGTGCCAGCACTGACAGGGGTAACACCGGGGAGCTGTTTTTT.

The chain employs TRBV18 and TRBJ2-7, with D possibly TRBD2 on 6 matching bases. This CDR3 contains 13 residues. Germline V gene data show CDR1 as KGHSH and CDR2 as LQKENI. Trimming cost V 6 bases and J 4 bases, with 13 bases left between them. The DNA for the CDR3 is TGTGCCAGCTCCCTCAAGGAGGGTTACGAGCAGTACTTC. Protein product: CASSLKEGYEQYF.

This chain's CDR3 is CASSQDSYQPQHF. Written as DNA, the CDR3 is TGCGCCAGCAGCCAAGACAGTTATCAGCCCCAGCATTTT. The chain combines TRBV4-1 with TRBJ1-5; D is uncertain. The germline CDR1 and CDR2 sequences are MGHRA and YSYEKL. This CDR3 is built from 13 residues. The V end lost 0 bases, the J end lost 5 bases, and 5 bases lay between the germline ends.

The J gene is TRBJ2-7, the V gene TRBV3-1 (or the pseudogene TRBV3-2), with TRBD2 as a possible D gene (7 bases). The V and J ends lost 3 bases and 2 bases respectively, with 23 bases between them. The germline gives CDR1 LGHDT, CDR2 YNNKEL (reference sequence). This CDR3 comprises 18 residues. The CDR3 DNA reads as TGTGCCAGCAGCCACTTAAGGGGGTCGTCGGGGGGCCCCTACGAGCAGTACTTC. Encoded protein: CASSHLRGSSGGPYEQYF.

The chain is built from TRBV11-2 and TRBJ2-7, with 7 positions matching TRBD2. V was clipped by 6 bases and J by 10 bases; unmatched bases: 12. The CDR3 spans 13 residues. Germline V gene sequence: CDR1 SGHAT, CDR2 FQNNGV. CDR3 protein: CASRASGTTIQYF. DNA for the CDR3: TGTGCCAGCAGAGCCTCCGGGACTACGATCCAGTACTTC. Full variable domain (missing parts from reference TRBV11-2 and TRBJ2-7): EAGVAQSPRYKIIEKRQSVAFWCNPISGHATLYWYQQILGQGPKLLIQFQNNGVVDDSQLPKDRFSAERLKGVDSTLKIQPAKLEDSAVYLCASRASGTTIQYFGPGTRLTVT.

V and J are TRBV6-5 and TRBJ2-2; D may be TRBD2 (5 bases). The CDR3 is 14 amino acids. Germline loops: CDR1 MNHEY, CDR2 SVGAGI. Trimming cost V 4 bases and J 6 bases, with 12 bases left between them. The CDR3 loop is CASSFTSFAGELFF. The DNA of the CDR3 is TGTGCCAGCAGTTTTACTAGTTTTGCCGGGGAGCTGTTTTTT.

The J gene is TRBJ2-1, the V gene TRBV7-3; D not certain. CDR3 length equals 12 residues. V was clipped by 5 bases and J by 2 bases, with 4 bases between them. Looked up from germline, CDR1 is SGHTA and CDR2 is FQGTGA. This CDR3 is CASSSTYNEQFF. The CDR3 region has the DNA TGTGCCAGCAGCAGCACCTACAATGAGCAGTTCTTC.

This clone was detected once. The J gene is TRBJ2-1, the V gene TRBV5-5; 7 bases match TRBD1. CDR1 is SGHKS, CDR2 YYEKEE, per germline (reference sequence). V lost 0 bases to trimming and J lost 8 bases; unmatched junction nucleotides: 8. This CDR3 comprises 15 residues. Here the CDR3 reads CASSLVVRGRDEQFF. DNA for the CDR3: TGTGCCAGCAGCTTGGTGGTCAGGGGGAGAGATGAGCAGTTCTTC.

The chain combines TRBV4-1 with TRBJ1-2, with a tentative D call TRBD1 (5 bases). Germline V CDR1 and CDR2: MGHRA, YSYEKL. Between the trimmed V and J ends, which lost 0 bases and 4 bases, there was a span of 9 bases. This CDR3 has 14 residues. The CDR3 spells CASSQDARAYGYTF. In DNA form, the CDR3 reads TGCGCCAGCAGCCAAGATGCCAGGGCCTATGGCTACACCTTC.

The chain's CDR3 is CASSPFWLTSGRTYEQYF. The CDR3 nucleotides read TGTGCCAGCAGCCCCTTTTGGCTGACTAGCGGGAGGACCTACGAGCAGTACTTC. The chain uses TRBV4-2 and TRBJ2-7, with 13 bases aligning to TRBD2. The CDR3 sequence is 18 residues long. CDR1 is LGHNA, CDR2 YNFKEQ, per germline. V lost 4 bases to trimming and J lost 2 bases; unmatched junction nucleotides: 11.

The chain uses TRBV6-5 and TRBJ1-5, with D perhaps matching TRBD1 (6 bases). The CDR3 totals 14 residues. Germline V gene data show CDR1 as MNHEY and CDR2 as SVGAGI. V lost 5 bases, J lost 4 bases, and 12 bases lay in between. This CDR3 is CASSPDSVNQPQHF. The DNA for the CDR3 is TGTGCCAGCAGTCCGGACAGCGTTAATCAGCCCCAGCATTTT.

The V and J genes are TRBV2 and TRBJ2-6, with 8 bases lining up with TRBD1. This CDR3 region has 17 residues. CDR1 and CDR2 (germline): SNHLY, FYNNEI. J was trimmed by 2 bases and V by 6 bases; bases with no gene match: 9. In nucleotides, the CDR3 is TGTGCCAGCAGGAGACAGGGGCCGGTACCTGGGGCCAACGTCCTGACTTTC. The encoded protein is CASRRQGPVPGANVLTF.

The chain is built from TRBV7-6 and TRBJ2-5; no clear D. The V end was cut by 5 bases, the J end by 3 bases, with 16 bases between. The length of the CDR3 is 15 residues. Germline V gene lookup returns CDR1 SGHVS and CDR2 FNYEAQ. Written as DNA, the CDR3 is TGTGCCAGCAGCCCAAGATCGTACGGAGAAGAGACCCAGTACTTC. Amino acid sequence: CASSPRSYGEETQYF.